The 8 T cell receptor beta chains below were found in one sample sequenced in a study of beta chain features in type 1 diabetes. Expressed TCRB transcripts were sequenced because the isolated RNA had all been reverse transcribed beforehand. The assay was immunoSEQ multiplex PCR, and TCRdb's table has in-frame clones only and misses some. The table records around 450,000 clones, roughly an eighth of them present only once. Sequenced material: naive CD4+ T cells from blood. The receptors stem from a woman aged 18-29 years in good health.

The chain recombines TRBV4-1 with TRBJ2-1; D is undetermined. The CDR3 sequence is 12 residues long. Looked up from germline, CDR1 is MGHRA and CDR2 is YSYEKL. V was trimmed by 1 base and J by 10 bases, leaving 8 bases between them. The CDR3 sequence is CASSQVASEQFF. CDR3 nucleotide sequence: TGCGCCAGCAGCCAAGTGGCAAGCGAGCAGTTCTTC.

This clone was picked up many times. V is TRBV13 and J is TRBJ2-7; 11 bases agree with TRBD1. The V and J ends lost 5 bases and 9 bases, in that order; junction bases with no gene match: 3. CDR1 and CDR2 (germline): PRHDT, FYEKMQ (reference sequence). This CDR3 is 12 amino acids long. This CDR3 is CASSRDRGRQYV. CDR3 in DNA: TGTGCCAGCAGCCGGGACAGGGGGAGGCAGTACGTC.

The V and J genes are TRBV14 and TRBJ2-7; TRBD2 is a possible D gene (6 bases). Trimming pared 4 bases from V and 3 bases from J, leaving 13 bases between. Germline CDR1 reads SGHDN; CDR2 reads FVKESK. This CDR3 region has 14 residues. CDR3 protein: CASSPLGEDYEQYV. DNA for the CDR3: TGTGCCAGCAGCCCCCTTGGGGAGGACTACGAGCAGTACGTC.

This clone has more than one count but fewer than ten. Different DNA sequences within this sample yield the same CDR3. The V call is TRBV5-1, the J call TRBJ2-5, with D unclear. Between the trimmed V and J ends, which lost 2 bases and 5 bases, there was a span of 7 bases. Germline V gene sequence: CDR1 SGHRS, CDR2 YFSETQ. This CDR3 region has 12 residues. CDR3 coding DNA: TGCGCCAGCAGCTTACCATCGGAGACCCAGTACTTC. Its translation is CASSLPSETQYF.

This clone was counted only a few times. V gene TRBV18 combines with J gene TRBJ2-7, with TRBD1 matching 7 bases. CDR3 length: 14 amino acids. V trimming: 3 bases; J trimming: 1 base; junction bases outside the gene matches: 3. The germline V gene has CDR1 KGHSH and CDR2 LQKENI. The CDR3 region is CASSPDRMSYEQYF. The CDR3, as DNA: TGTGCCAGCTCACCGGACAGGATGTCCTACGAGCAGTACTTC.

The chain employs TRBV5-6 and TRBJ2-5, with D unclear. Germline V gene lookup returns CDR1 SGHDT and CDR2 YYEEEE. CDR3 length equals 14 residues. Trimming pared 0 bases from V and 5 bases from J, leaving 11 bases between. The CDR3 nucleotides read TGTGCCAGCAGCTTGGACGGCCGTACGGAGACCCAGTACTTC. Translation gives CASSLDGRTETQYF.

This clone was seen more than once but under ten times. In the same sample, other DNA sequences code for this CDR3. The chain joins TRBV7-9 to TRBJ1-1; D not certain. Trimming stripped 0 bases from V and 1 base from J, with 6 bases between. The CDR3 is made up of 14 amino acids. In germline, CDR1 is SEHNR, CDR2 FQNEAQ (reference sequence). The CDR3, as DNA: TGTGCCAGCAGCTTAGCAGGAGGGAACACTGAAGCTTTCTTT. Translated, it gives CASSLAGGNTEAFF.

The chain links TRBV7-9 to TRBJ1-2, with TRBD1 as a possible D gene (6 bases). This CDR3 comprises 15 residues. Looked up from germline, CDR1 is SEHNR and CDR2 is FQNEAQ (reference sequence). V was cut by 3 bases and J by 2 bases, with 13 bases left in between. CDR3 residues: CASSLETGENYGYTF. CDR3 sequence (DNA): TGTGCCAGCAGCTTGGAGACAGGAGAGAACTATGGCTACACCTTC.